This entry describes one T cell receptor beta chain. The antigen is not known. The sample is drawn from a study of shared clonotypes between healthy human individuals. Study outcomes and limitations: The rarefaction results pointed to incomplete sorted-subset sequencing despite large depth. Few donors limited the genetic and exposure-history diversity represented. The authors sampled blood alone, and tissue repertoires likely differ.

Here immunoSEQ multiplex PCR was the method, and the copy in TCRdb shows in-frame clones only, minus some. The sample shows around 2,000,000 clones, about 95% of them seen only once. V was pared by 4 bases and J by 8 bases, with 10 bases of the junction left unmatched. The CDR3 covers 16 residues. Germline CDR1 KGHSH, CDR2 LQKENI. Naivety among CD8 cells was defined by CD45RO negativity and positive CCR7 selection, thereby excluding terminally differentiated effector memory CD45RA+ cells. Donors had no recently reported acute infections or vaccinations and were HIV-negative. V and J are TRBV18 and TRBJ1-6; 8 bases agree with TRBD1. Sequenced material: naive CD8+ T cells sorted from blood. The TCR was taken from a man between 18 and 35 years old in good health. The CDR3 loop is CASSLPRGQGDSPLHF. CDR3 in DNA: TGTGCCAGCTCACTCCCTCGAGGACAGGGCGATTCACCCCTCCACTTT.